One sample yielded the 24 T cell receptor beta chains listed below, sequenced in a study of T cells in Graves' hyperthyroidism and ophthalmopathy. The source material, RNA transcripts, was used to amplify TCR beta CDR3 regions. TCR CDR3 regions were first amplified by RT-PCR with HTBI primers. TCRdb redid the calling of the multiplex PCR reads with MiXCR, one entry per CDR3 protein. The data show 350,000 to 400,000 distinct CDR3 sequences, 14% to 15% seen once. The sequencing input was blood. These receptors all stem from a woman in her 30s with Graves' hyperthyroidism.

Only a few counts were recorded for this clonotype. V and J are TRBV7-2 and TRBJ2-1; TRBD2 matches 8 bases. The CDR3 extends over 15 amino acids. Trimming at V came to 7 bases and at J to 4 bases, leaving 9 bases not matched to a gene. The germline V gene has CDR1 SGHTA and CDR2 FQGNSA. The CDR3 region is CASMRPSGSYNEQFF. In DNA, the CDR3 is TGTGCCAGCATGAGGCCCAGCGGGAGTTACAATGAGCAGTTCTTC.

This clonotype was seen many times. V is TRBV3-1 and J is TRBJ2-1, with TRBD2 identical over 11 bases. V shed 6 bases, J shed 5 bases, and the junction held 3 bases outside the gene matches. CDR1 and CDR2 (germline): LGHDT, YNNKEL (reference sequence). The CDR3 has 14 amino acids. The CDR3 loop is CASRGSGRDNEQFF. The CDR3 DNA reads as TGTGCCAGCAGGGGTAGCGGGAGGGACAATGAGCAGTTCTTC.

The sample holds many counts of this clonotype. The V and J genes are TRBV20-1 and TRBJ2-1; maybe TRBD1 (6 bases). Germline-derived CDR1 and CDR2 are DFQATT and SNEGSKA (reference sequence). V was clipped by 6 bases and J by 6 bases, with 12 bases between them. This CDR3 comprises 12 residues. CDR3 DNA: TGCAGTGCCCTGGACAGCCCCAATGAGCAGTTCTTC. Protein product: CSALDSPNEQFF.

This clonotype was recorded at least ten times. V and J are TRBV28 and TRBJ2-2; maybe TRBD2 (5 bases). Trimming stripped 1 base from V and 0 bases from J, with 12 bases between. Per germline, CDR1 MDHEN and CDR2 SYDVKM. This CDR3 comprises 17 residues. CDR3 residues: CASSLSVRGSNTGELFF. In DNA form, the CDR3 reads TGTGCCAGCAGTTTATCAGTTCGGGGTTCGAACACCGGGGAGCTGTTTTTT.

This clonotype was observed many times. The rearrangement joins TRBV28 to TRBJ2-7, with D perhaps matching TRBD1 (5 bases). The CDR3 extends over 13 amino acids. In germline, CDR1 is MDHEN, CDR2 SYDVKM. The V and J ends lost 7 bases and 0 bases respectively, with 10 bases between them. The CDR3 region is CASKDSSSYEQYF. CDR3 DNA sequence: TGTGCCAGCAAAGACAGTAGCTCCTACGAGCAGTACTTC.

The V and J genes are TRBV5-6 and TRBJ2-1; TRBD1 is a possible D gene (6 bases). This CDR3 spans 15 amino acids. Trimming took 5 bases from V and 10 from J, leaving 22 bases between them. CDR1 SGHDT and CDR2 YYEEEE come from the germline V gene. DNA for the CDR3: TGTGCCAGCAGTCCAGGGGACCCCACGTTGATAGAGCAGTTCTTC. It yields the protein CASSPGDPTLIEQFF.

Only a few counts were recorded for this clonotype. V and J are TRBV18 and TRBJ2-1; the match to TRBD1 covers 9 bases. The CDR3 spans 15 residues. The germline V gene has CDR1 KGHSH and CDR2 LQKENI. The trim removed 3 bases at V and 8 bases at J, leaving 8 bases unmatched. The CDR3 DNA sequence: TGTGCCAGCTCACCGACGGGACAGGGAGTCGATGAGCAGTTCTTC. It encodes CASSPTGQGVDEQFF.

The chain joins TRBV20-1 to TRBJ1-1, with a weak D call TRBD1 (6 bases). The V gene lost 5 bases and the J gene lost 1 base, with 14 bases spanning the gap. The length of the CDR3 is 14 residues. Germline CDR1 is DFQATT and CDR2 is SNEGSKA (reference sequence). In DNA, the CDR3 is TGCAGTGCTGAGAGGGGGGGCCGGAACACTGAAGCTTTCTTT. Amino acid sequence: CSAERGGRNTEAFF.

CDR3 loop: CASSYGADPAYEQYF. The CDR3 bases are TGTGCCAGTAGCTATGGGGCAGATCCTGCCTACGAGCAGTACTTC. V and J are TRBV19 and TRBJ2-7; a possible D gene is TRBD1 (5 bases). The germline V gene encodes CDR1 LNHDA and CDR2 SQIVND (reference sequence). This CDR3 spans 15 amino acids. Trimming took off 6 bases at V and 2 bases at J, with 17 bases between the two ends.

This clonotype was observed a single time. J is TRBJ1-1 and V is TRBV5-4; 9 nucleotides align to TRBD1. Per germline, CDR1 SGHNT and CDR2 YYREEE (reference sequence). This CDR3 comprises 14 residues. Unmatched junction bases numbered 7, after V lost 5 bases and J lost 5 bases. The CDR3 nucleotides read TGTGCCAGCAGAAAGACAGGGGGAGGTACTGAAGCTTTCTTT. This translates into CASRKTGGGTEAFF.

This clonotype was seen many times. J is TRBJ2-1 and V is TRBV20-1; 10 nucleotides match TRBD2. The CDR3 runs to 17 residues. Germline V gene data show CDR1 as DFQATT and CDR2 as SNEGSKA (reference sequence). Trimming at V came to 3 bases and at J to 0 bases, leaving 8 bases not matched to a gene. CDR3 sequence (DNA): TGCAGTGCTAGGATCGCTAGCGGGAGCCCCTCCTACAATGAGCAGTTCTTC. It translates to CSARIASGSPSYNEQFF.

This clonotype was counted ten times or more. The chain is built from TRBV6-4 and TRBJ2-1; the match to TRBD2 covers 7 bases. Looked up from germline, CDR1 is MRHNA and CDR2 is SNTAGT. The CDR3 spans 14 residues. Losses at the gene ends were 0 bases for V and 6 bases for J; bases not matched to a gene: 2. The CDR3 is CASSDSGGSNEQFF. CDR3 coding DNA: TGTGCCAGCAGTGACTCCGGCGGGAGCAATGAGCAGTTCTTC.

In the case of this clonotype: One base away lies a much larger clone, so this may be a sequencing read error. The chain joins TRBV24-1 to TRBJ2-1; 7 bases are a match to TRBD1. The CDR3 extends over 16 amino acids. The germline CDR1 and CDR2 sequences are KGHDR and SFDVKD. CDR3 amino acids: CATSDAQGLKDNKQFF. The CDR3 DNA is TGTGCCACCAGTGACGCACAGGGGCTCAAGGACAATAAGCAGTTCTTC.

The chain recombines TRBV7-9 with TRBJ1-5; TRBD1 agrees at 8 bases. The CDR3 loop spans 20 amino acids. V lost 1 base and J lost 6; bases outside the gene matches: 20. The V gene's germline CDR1 is SEHNR and CDR2 FQNEAQ (reference sequence). The CDR3 here is CASSLGTTGGRSGSGQPQHF. CDR3 in DNA: TGTGCCAGCAGCTTAGGAACCACAGGGGGGAGGTCCGGGAGTGGTCAGCCCCAGCATTTT.

This clonotype was detected many times. V gene TRBV18 combines with J gene TRBJ2-7, with D perhaps matching TRBD1 (6 bases). V was trimmed by 3 bases and J by 2 bases, leaving 11 bases between them. The CDR3 is 14 residues long. Germline V gives CDR1 KGHSH, CDR2 LQKENI. The CDR3 DNA sequence: TGTGCCAGCTCACCGCAGACAGGACCCTACGAGCAGTACTTC. It encodes CASSPQTGPYEQYF.

This clonotype was observed many times. The chain has TRBV20-1 and TRBJ2-7; TRBD2 agrees at 7 bases. Germline CDR1 and CDR2: DFQATT and SNEGSKA (reference sequence). The CDR3 runs to 13 residues. Losses at the gene ends were 0 bases for V and 3 bases for J; bases not matched to a gene: 2. This chain's CDR3 is CSARDREDYEQYF. CDR3 DNA: TGCAGTGCTAGAGACCGGGAGGACTACGAGCAGTACTTC.

This clonotype was detected only a few times. The rearrangement links TRBV28 to TRBJ2-7; D might be TRBD2 (5 bases). Trimming shortened V by 6 bases and J by 3 bases, and 9 bases separated the two germline ends. This CDR3 comprises 12 residues. In germline, CDR1 is MDHEN, CDR2 SYDVKM. The CDR3 protein is CASRAGDYEQYF. CDR3 DNA sequence: TGTGCCAGCAGAGCCGGGGACTACGAGCAGTACTTC.

This clonotype was seen ten or more times. The chain is built from TRBV29-1 and TRBJ1-1, with D perhaps TRBD1 (5 bases). The CDR3 sequence is 11 residues long. Germline CDR1 and CDR2: SQVTM and ANQGSEA. V was trimmed by 5 bases and J by 6 bases, leaving 10 bases between them. CDR3 sequence: CSVLKGPEAFF. The DNA for the CDR3 is TGCAGCGTTTTAAAGGGGCCTGAAGCTTTCTTT.

The V call is TRBV4-2, the J call TRBJ2-1, with 8 bases matching TRBD2. This CDR3 comprises 16 residues. V gave up 3 bases and J gave up 7 bases; unmatched junction bases: 11. CDR1 and CDR2 (germline): LGHNA, YNFKEQ. This CDR3 reads CASSQAVLSGGNEQFF. In DNA, the CDR3 is TGTGCCAGCAGCCAGGCGGTTCTCAGCGGGGGTAATGAGCAGTTCTTC.

This clonotype was seen many times. The chain couples TRBV12-5 to TRBJ2-1, with D possibly TRBD1 on 6 matching bases. This CDR3 has 15 residues. Germline V gene sequence: CDR1 LGHNT, CDR2 FRNRAP. Between the trimmed V and J ends, which lost 2 bases and 6 bases, there was a span of 14 bases. CDR3 sequence: CASGLSQGQGNEQFF. The DNA for the CDR3 is TGTGCTAGTGGTTTGTCGCAGGGGCAGGGCAATGAGCAGTTCTTC.

As regards this clonotype: The junction differs from germline at one of its ends, possibly a read error. J is TRBJ2-2 and V is TRBV5-1; TRBD1 aligns across 10 bases. Germline-derived CDR1 and CDR2 are SGHRS and YFSETQ. The CDR3 has 17 amino acids. This CDR3 reads CASSTPDRGRDTGELFF. Here the CDR3 DNA reads TGTGCCAGCAGCACACCTGACAGGGGGCGGGACACCGGGGAGCTGTTTTTT.

This rearrangement joins TRBV20-1 to TRBJ2-7; a possible D gene is TRBD2 (5 bases). This CDR3 is 14 amino acids long. Looked up from germline, CDR1 is DFQATT and CDR2 is SNEGSKA (reference sequence). V lost 6 bases, J lost 3 bases, and 18 bases lay in between. CDR3 bases: TGCAGTGCCGTCCGGGATACGACAATCTACGAGCAGTACTTC. This encodes CSAVRDTTIYEQYF.

This clonotype is a singleton in its sample. The gene calls are TRBV7-9 and TRBJ1-6; D is unresolved. Trimming cost V 5 bases and J 5 bases, with 10 bases left between them. The CDR3 runs to 14 residues. CDR1 and CDR2 from the germline V gene are SEHNR and FQNEAQ (reference sequence). CDR3 coding DNA: TGTGCCAGCAGCCCCGATGTCAATAATTCACCCCTCCACTTT. It translates to CASSPDVNNSPLHF.

The V gene is TRBV5-1, the J gene TRBJ1-1; D ambiguous. The CDR3 is 16 residues long. Trimming left V 1 base short and J 0 bases short, with 13 bases between. In germline, CDR1 is SGHRS, CDR2 YFSETQ. This CDR3 is CASSLLTGGMNTEAFF. CDR3 nucleotides: TGCGCCAGCAGCTTGTTAACCGGAGGGATGAACACTGAAGCTTTCTTT.